This T cell receptor beta chain came from a study of shared clonotypes between healthy human individuals. General observations from the study: The diversity represented, both genetic and in exposure history, was limited by few donors. Blood alone was sampled, and tissue repertoires likely differ. Clonotype sharing among donors was expected to depend on sequencing depth.

Remarks on this clone: Its antigen is still unknown.

Method: immunoSEQ multiplex PCR; TCRdb's copy keeps in-frame clones and lacks some. In the table there are 2 million to 2.5 million clones, 85% to 95% of which are singletons. The CDR3 consists of 14 residues. CDR1 is SGHVS and CDR2 is FQNEAQ in the germline V gene. With 2 bases removed from V and 7 bases from J, the gap between germline ends came to 12 bases. This receptor was obtained from a man in his late teens or twenties in good health. Some clones in this sample may be carry-over from other donors' samples. The sample taken for sequencing was naive CD4+ T cells from PBMCs. Subset reported: CD45RA+ positively selected. The chain combines TRBV7-8 with TRBJ2-1; D not resolved. In DNA, the CDR3 is TGTGCCAGCAGCTTACGGCTGCAAGCGAATGAGCAGTTCTTC. Its translation is CASSLRLQANEQFF.